The 14 T cell receptor beta chains below come from one sample, sequenced in a study of cytomegalovirus exposure and HLA in healthy donors. Amplification used 60 Vbeta primers and 13 Jbeta primers. Method: immunoSEQ multiplex PCR; TCRdb's copy keeps in-frame clones and lacks some. The sample lists 150,000 to 200,000 clones, about four fifths occurring once. Sample: PBMCs. The origin of the receptors is a man between 18 and 29 years old in good health and CMV-seronegative.

The chain joins TRBV14 to TRBJ2-1; 10 bases are shared with TRBD2. This CDR3 is built from 15 residues. J gave up 7 bases and V 2 bases, and 5 bases lay outside the gene matches. Germline V gene data show CDR1 as SGHDN and CDR2 as FVKESK. In nucleotides, the CDR3 is TGTGCCAGCAGCCAACTAGGACTAGCGGTAAATGAGCAGTTCTTC. Protein product: CASSQLGLAVNEQFF.

V usage is TRBV7-9 and J usage is TRBJ2-7, with D possibly matching TRBD1 (6 bases). V was clipped by 0 bases and J by 7 bases, with 13 bases between them. Germline CDR1 is SEHNR and CDR2 is FQNEAQ (reference sequence). CDR3 length: 14 residues. The DNA for the CDR3 is TGTGCCAGCAGCTTAGCCCAGGGGTCGGGGGAGCAGTACTTC. Protein: CASSLAQGSGEQYF.

The V and J genes are TRBV14 and TRBJ1-2; D remains ambiguous. This CDR3 has 14 amino acids. V lost 0 bases and J lost 4, with 9 bases in between. Germline CDR1 is SGHDN and CDR2 is FVKESK. The CDR3 nucleotides are TGTGCCAGCAGCCAAGACCCGAGGAGCTATGGCTACACCTTC. It translates to CASSQDPRSYGYTF.

This clone occurred a few times. The chain is built from TRBV6-1 and TRBJ2-7; 9 bases map to TRBD2. This CDR3 comprises 15 residues. Per the germline V gene, CDR1 is MNHNS and CDR2 is SASEGT. With 4 bases clipped from V and 4 bases from J, the junction kept 8 bases outside the gene matches. CDR3 DNA sequence: TGTGCCAGCAGTGTCGGGCTAGCGGGATCATACGAGCAGTACTTC. Its protein is CASSVGLAGSYEQYF.

The chain joins TRBV7-2 to TRBJ2-5, with D possibly TRBD1 on 5 matching bases. The CDR3 covers 14 residues. The V and J ends lost 5 bases and 1 base respectively, with 11 bases between them. The germline V gene has CDR1 SGHTA and CDR2 FQGNSA. The CDR3 is CASSLRGTQETQYF. The CDR3 DNA reads TGTGCCAGCAGCCTAAGGGGTACCCAAGAGACCCAGTACTTC.

This sequence joins TRBV7-9 and TRBJ2-1, with D maybe TRBD2 (6 bases). Germline assignment: CDR1 SEHNR and CDR2 FQNEAQ (reference sequence). V lost 5 bases, J lost 4 bases, and 12 bases lay in between. This CDR3 has 14 residues. CDR3: CASSPQRAYNEQFF. The CDR3 coding sequence is TGTGCCAGCAGCCCCCAGCGGGCGTACAATGAGCAGTTCTTC. Drawing the rest from reference TRBV7-9 and TRBJ2-1, the complete variable domain is DTGVSQNPRHKITKRGQNVTFRCDPISEHNRLYWYRQTLGQGPEFLTYFQNEAQLEKSRLLSDRFSAERPKGSFSTLEIQRTEQGDSAMYLCASSPQRAYNEQFFGPGTRLTVL.

The chain carries TRBV5-4 and TRBJ2-2; D is perhaps TRBD2 (6 bases). V was shortened by 7 bases and J by 2 bases, with 15 bases between the two germline ends. CDR1 is SGHNT and CDR2 is YYREEE in the germline V gene (reference sequence). CDR3 size: 15 residues. The CDR3 is CASQKSGLNTGELFF. DNA for the CDR3: TGTGCCAGCCAAAAATCTGGACTAAACACCGGGGAGCTGTTTTTT.

This chain uses TRBV19 with TRBJ2-7, with D possibly being TRBD2 (5 bases). Germline V gene lookup returns CDR1 LNHDA and CDR2 SQIVND (reference sequence). V was cut by 3 bases and J by 0 bases, with 15 bases left in between. This CDR3 is 16 amino acids long. CDR3 nucleotide sequence: TGTGCCAGTAGTATCGACGCTTCGGGAAGCTCCTACGAGCAGTACTTC. This translates into CASSIDASGSSYEQYF.

The chain joins TRBV27 to TRBJ2-1; maybe TRBD2 (5 bases). Trimming took off 11 bases at V and 5 bases at J, with 16 bases between the two ends. This CDR3 is built from 13 residues. Germline assignment: CDR1 MNHEY and CDR2 SMNVEV (reference sequence). The CDR3 loop is CASMGSLDNEQFF. The CDR3 DNA is TGTGCCTCAATGGGGAGTTTGGACAATGAGCAGTTCTTC.

The V gene is TRBV7-3, the J gene TRBJ2-1, with 10 bases matching TRBD1. With V trimmed by 1 base and J by 8 bases, 8 bases remained unmatched. The CDR3 is 16 residues long. Per the germline V gene, CDR1 is SGHTA and CDR2 is FQGTGA. CDR3 in amino acids: CASSLRQGAIIDEQFF. CDR3 sequence (DNA): TGTGCCAGCAGCTTAAGACAGGGGGCTATTATCGATGAGCAGTTCTTC.

The V and J genes are TRBV4-3 and TRBJ2-3; 7 bases agree with TRBD2. The CDR3 runs to 15 residues. With V trimmed by 4 bases and J by 0 bases, 4 bases remained unmatched. CDR1 LGHNA and CDR2 YSLEER come from the germline V gene. CDR3 nucleotides: TGCGCCAGCAGCCCCCAAGCGGGGAGCACAGATACGCAGTATTTT. It yields the protein CASSPQAGSTDTQYF.

The gene calls are TRBV4-1 and TRBJ2-7; 7 bases line up with TRBD2. The CDR3 sequence is 13 residues long. V gave up 0 bases and J gave up 6 bases; unmatched junction bases: 2. Germline V gives CDR1 MGHRA, CDR2 YSYEKL. The CDR3 region has the DNA TGCGCCAGCAGCCAAGAATCGGGGGGCGAGCAGTACTTC. Encoded protein: CASSQESGGEQYF.

This clone was detected once. J is TRBJ1-1 and V is TRBV2; D might be TRBD1 (5 bases). The germline CDR1 and CDR2 sequences are SNHLY and FYNNEI. V lost 3 bases to trimming and J lost 1 base, with 9 bases between them. The CDR3 sequence is 14 residues long. The CDR3 loop reads CASSEGGGNTEAFF. The CDR3 coding sequence is TGTGCCAGCAGTGAGGGGGGTGGGAACACTGAAGCTTTCTTT.

The chain carries TRBV5-4 and TRBJ1-1; perhaps TRBD1 as D (6 bases). This CDR3 spans 14 amino acids. Germline V gene sequence: CDR1 SGHNT, CDR2 YYREEE (reference sequence). V gave up 0 bases and J gave up 1 base, with 7 bases separating them. This chain's CDR3 is CASSLGQANTEAFF. CDR3 sequence (DNA): TGTGCCAGCAGCTTGGGACAGGCGAACACTGAAGCTTTCTTT.